Following are 20 T cell receptor beta chains from one sample sequenced in a study of blood T cells in healthy people across ages (dated by TCRdb to between 2015 and 2016). Receptor amplification or capture employed 5' RACE. The instrument given in TCRdb is Illumina HiSeq 2500. A second PCR of about 7 to 12 cycles was run with a J-beta primer mix and a sample-barcoded 5' primer. The public reads were run again by TCRdb, first through fastp at Q25 and then through MiXCR, and only productive beta chains were kept. Rows are unified per CDR3 protein, each entry keeping the most common DNA and genes. The sample table records some 1.4 million distinct CDR3 sequences; 35% to 45% of these occur just once. The ten largest clones represent 6.5% to 10% of the sample. Sequences were obtained from blood. Every receptor here comes from a woman younger than 30 in good health.

This clonotype occurred a few times. In DNA form, the CDR3 reads TGTGCCAGCAGCTTAAGTTCTGCGGGAGGGTTAGAGACCCAGTACTTC. This sequence encodes CASSLSSAGGLETQYF. The chain is built from TRBV7-9 and TRBJ2-5, with 9 bases fitting TRBD2. The germline V gene has CDR1 SEHNR and CDR2 FQNEAQ (reference sequence). V lost 2 bases and J lost 4; bases outside the gene matches: 8. CDR3 size: 16 residues. The variable domain in full, with the rest retrieved from reference TRBV7-9 and TRBJ2-5, is DTGVSQNPRHKITKRGQNVTFRCDPISEHNRLYWYRQTLGQGPEFLTYFQNEAQLEKSRLLSDRFSAERPKGSFSTLEIQRTEQGDSAMYLCASSLSSAGGLETQYFGPGTRLLVL.

This clonotype was found a few times. This sequence joins TRBV7-9 and TRBJ2-1; 10 bases are shared with TRBD2. V was pared by 4 bases and J by 5 bases, with 5 bases of the junction left unmatched. This CDR3 has 15 amino acids. In germline, CDR1 is SEHNR, CDR2 FQNEAQ (reference sequence). The DNA for the CDR3 is TGTGCCAGCAGCTCCACTAGCGGGATTCACAATGAGCAGTTCTTC. It codes for CASSSTSGIHNEQFF.

The V gene is TRBV7-9, the J gene TRBJ2-1; TRBD2 might be the D (6 bases). Trimming pared 5 bases from V and 3 bases from J, leaving 17 bases between. Per the germline V gene, CDR1 is SEHNR and CDR2 is FQNEAQ (reference sequence). This CDR3 comprises 16 residues. CDR3: CASSDWRETNYNEQFF. In DNA form, the CDR3 reads TGTGCCAGCAGCGATTGGAGGGAAACAAACTACAATGAGCAGTTCTTC.

V gene TRBV28 combines with J gene TRBJ2-7, with a weak D call TRBD2 (7 bases). CDR1 and CDR2 from the germline V gene are MDHEN and SYDVKM. The CDR3 loop spans 17 amino acids. Between the trimmed V and J ends, which lost 5 bases and 3 bases, there was a span of 23 bases. The chain's CDR3 is CASSRTQPGGENYEQYF. CDR3 DNA: TGTGCCAGCAGTAGGACCCAGCCGGGGGGCGAAAACTACGAGCAGTACTTC. Looking up the rest from reference TRBV28 and TRBJ2-7 gives the full variable domain: DVKVTQSSRYLVKRTGEKVFLECVQDMDHENMFWYRQDPGLGLRLIYFSYDVKMKEKGDIPEGYSVSREKKERFSLILESASTNQTSMYLCASSRTQPGGENYEQYFGPGTRLTVT.

This rearrangement joins TRBV28 to TRBJ1-1; 8 bases are a match to TRBD1. The CDR3 extends over 14 amino acids. With 5 bases clipped from V and 6 bases from J, the junction kept 8 bases outside the gene matches. Per the germline V gene, CDR1 is MDHEN and CDR2 is SYDVKM. The CDR3 DNA reads as TGTGCCAGCAGTACGTGGACAGGGATTGCTGAAGCTTTCTTT. This codes for CASSTWTGIAEAFF.

The rearrangement joins TRBV10-3 to TRBJ2-7, with 9 bases that match TRBD1. CDR1 ENHRY and CDR2 SYGVKD come from the germline V gene. CDR3 length: 15 amino acids. The junction had 13 bases not matched to a gene; V was cut back by 6 bases and J by 7 bases. CDR3 DNA: TGTGCCATCAGGGAACAGGGGGCCTCCTACAATGAGCAGTACTTC. Amino acid sequence: CAIREQGASYNEQYF.

This clonotype showed up just a few times. The chain combines TRBV6-5 with TRBJ2-1; D may be TRBD1 or TRBD2 (5 bases each). The CDR3 length is 15 residues. V lost 5 bases, J lost 1 base, and 12 bases lay in between. Germline assignment: CDR1 MNHEY and CDR2 SVGAGI. CDR3 amino acids: CASSARDGSYNEQFF. The CDR3 bases are TGTGCCAGCAGTGCCCGGGACGGATCCTACAATGAGCAGTTCTTC.

In this sample, this clonotype turned up a few times. This chain uses TRBV20-1 with TRBJ1-2; D possibly corresponds to TRBD1 (6 bases). CDR3 length equals 13 residues. CDR1 DFQATT and CDR2 SNEGSKA come from the germline V gene (reference sequence). V lost 0 bases and J lost 8, with 13 bases in between. CDR3 in amino acids: CSARDRQDLGYTF. The CDR3, as DNA: TGCAGTGCTAGAGATCGACAGGACCTAGGCTACACCTTC.

The chain couples TRBV6-5 to TRBJ2-2; D is unresolved. The CDR3 sequence is 16 residues long. The V gene's germline CDR1 is MNHEY and CDR2 SVGAGI. V was trimmed by 0 bases and J by 3 bases, leaving 11 bases between them. CDR3 protein: CASSYSVFADTGELFF. The CDR3 coding sequence is TGTGCCAGCAGTTACTCTGTGTTCGCGGACACCGGGGAGCTGTTTTTT.

Only a few counts were recorded for this clonotype. The chain carries TRBV20-1 and TRBJ2-1; D possibly corresponds to TRBD2 (6 bases). The CDR3 covers 12 residues. The germline CDR1 and CDR2 sequences are DFQATT and SNEGSKA (reference sequence). V lost 3 bases and J 8 bases, leaving 11 bases between the germline ends. This CDR3 reads CSASRGIDEQFF. CDR3 coding DNA: TGCAGTGCTAGCCGGGGGATCGATGAGCAGTTCTTC.

The chain recombines TRBV29-1 with TRBJ2-5; D possibly corresponds to TRBD1 (6 bases). CDR1 is SQVTM and CDR2 is ANQGSEA in the germline V gene. Trimming took off 8 bases at V and 11 bases at J, with 24 bases between the two ends. This CDR3 region has 13 residues. CDR3 loop: CSPWPGVPYGQYF. The CDR3 nucleotides read TGCAGCCCCTGGCCAGGGGTTCCCTACGGGCAGTACTTC.

This clonotype was seen at least ten times. The chain is built from TRBV11-1 and TRBJ2-5, with D possibly TRBD1 on 6 matching bases. The germline CDR1 and CDR2 sequences are SGHAT and FQDESV (reference sequence). The CDR3 sequence is 13 residues long. Trimming removed 2 bases from V and 11 bases from J, with 15 bases in between. CDR3 protein: CASSLPDKGEQYF. The CDR3 DNA reads as TGTGCCAGCAGCTTACCGGACAAGGGGGAGCAGTACTTC.

As to this clonotype: The CDR3 does not end in the conserved phenylalanine or tryptophan, so this is likely a read error. The J gene is TRBJ2-5, the V gene TRBV5-4, with unresolved D. The CDR3 totals 13 residues. V gave up 3 bases and J gave up 2 bases, with 8 bases separating them. Germline lookup yields CDR1 SGHNT and CDR2 YYREEE (reference sequence). The CDR3 is CASSSATQETQYI. As DNA, the CDR3 is TGTGCCAGCAGCTCTGCCACTCAAGAGACCCAGTACATC.

This clonotype was seen a few times. The chain joins TRBV6-1 to TRBJ2-7; 8 bases fit TRBD2. The junction had 5 bases not matched to a gene; V was cut back by 3 bases and J by 4 bases. From germline, CDR1 is MNHNS and CDR2 SASEGT. The length of the CDR3 is 14 residues. This CDR3 is CASSEEREQYEQYF. DNA for the CDR3: TGTGCCAGCAGTGAGGAGCGGGAGCAGTACGAGCAGTACTTC.

This clonotype has a handful of counts. The gene calls are TRBV12-3 or TRBV12-4 and TRBJ1-6, with TRBD1 as a possible D gene (6 bases). The V end lost 6 bases, the J end lost 0 bases, and 12 bases lay between the germline ends. The CDR3 has 16 residues. DNA for the CDR3: TGTGCCAGCAGGAACAGGGACAACTCCTATAATTCACCCCTCCACTTT. This sequence encodes CASRNRDNSYNSPLHF.

This clonotype has more than one count but fewer than ten. V is TRBV20-1 and J is TRBJ2-7; no firm D call. The CDR3 spans 12 residues. Germline V gives CDR1 DFQATT, CDR2 SNEGSKA (reference sequence). Trimming took off 6 bases at V and 3 bases at J, with 12 bases between the two ends. The CDR3 sequence is CSAPNALYEQYF. As DNA, the CDR3 is TGCAGTGCGCCTAATGCCCTCTACGAGCAGTACTTC.

CDR3 in amino acids: CAVAGTPASTDTQYF. CDR3 DNA: TGCGCCGTCGCCGGGACACCCGCGAGCACAGATACGCAGTATTTT. The chain has TRBV4-1 and TRBJ2-3, with D perhaps TRBD1 (6 bases). V shed 11 bases and J shed 0 bases, with 18 bases lying between them. Germline loops: CDR1 MGHRA, CDR2 YSYEKL. The CDR3 covers 15 residues.

Details on this clonotype: An end of the junction does not agree with germline; a read error may underlie this. The gene calls are TRBV12-3 or TRBV12-4 and TRBJ2-3; 7 nucleotides agree with TRBD2. CDR3 length: 15 residues. CDR3 region: CAGSFGLVGGDTQYF. CDR3 nucleotide sequence: TGTGCCGGCAGTTTCGGACTAGTGGGAGGAGATACGCAGTATTTT.

This clonotype occurred a few times. The chain combines TRBV20-1 with TRBJ2-3, with 11 bases matching TRBD2. V dropped 6 bases and J dropped 4; count of bases not matched to a gene: 12. Germline lookup yields CDR1 DFQATT and CDR2 SNEGSKA (reference sequence). The CDR3 spans 16 residues. CDR3: CSATISGGAPPDTQYF. CDR3 bases: TGCAGTGCCACCATTAGCGGGGGGGCCCCCCCAGATACGCAGTATTTT.

The V and J genes are TRBV29-1 and TRBJ2-1, with 7 bases fitting TRBD2. This CDR3 contains 10 residues. The J segment lost 9 bases and the V segment lost 6 bases, leaving 2 bases of the junction unmatched. CDR1 SQVTM and CDR2 ANQGSEA come from the germline V gene. The CDR3 is CSVERGEQFF. The CDR3 DNA sequence: TGCAGCGTAGAGCGGGGTGAGCAGTTCTTC.